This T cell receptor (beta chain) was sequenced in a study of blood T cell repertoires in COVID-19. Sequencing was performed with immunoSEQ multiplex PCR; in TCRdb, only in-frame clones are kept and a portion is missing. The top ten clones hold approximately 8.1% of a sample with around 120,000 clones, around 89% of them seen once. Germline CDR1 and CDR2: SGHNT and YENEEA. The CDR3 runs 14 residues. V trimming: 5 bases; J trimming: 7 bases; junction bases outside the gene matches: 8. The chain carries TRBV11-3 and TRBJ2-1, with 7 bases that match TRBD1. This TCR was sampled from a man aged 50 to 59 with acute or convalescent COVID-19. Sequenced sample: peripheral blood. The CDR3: CASSPTGQGNEQFF. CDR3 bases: TGTGCCAGCAGCCCGACAGGGCAGGGAAATGAGCAGTTCTTC.